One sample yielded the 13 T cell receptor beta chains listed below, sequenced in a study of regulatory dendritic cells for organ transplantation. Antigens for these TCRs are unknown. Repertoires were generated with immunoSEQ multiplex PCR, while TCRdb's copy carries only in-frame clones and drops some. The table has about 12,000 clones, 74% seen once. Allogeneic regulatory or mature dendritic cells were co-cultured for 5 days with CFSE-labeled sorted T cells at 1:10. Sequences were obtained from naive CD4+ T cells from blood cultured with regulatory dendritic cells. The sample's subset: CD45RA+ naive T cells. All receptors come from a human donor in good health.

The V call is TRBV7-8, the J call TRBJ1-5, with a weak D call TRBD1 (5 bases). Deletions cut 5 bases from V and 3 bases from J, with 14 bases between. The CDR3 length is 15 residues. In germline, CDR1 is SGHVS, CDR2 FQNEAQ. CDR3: CASSRWGDANQPQHF. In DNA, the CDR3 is TGTGCCAGCAGCCGCTGGGGGGACGCCAATCAGCCCCAGCATTTT. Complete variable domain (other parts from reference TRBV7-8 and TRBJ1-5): GAGVSQSPRYKVAKRGQDVALRCDPISGHVSLFWYQQALGQGPEFLTYFQNEAQLDKSGLPSDRFFAERPEGSVSTLKIQRTQQEDSAVYLCASSRWGDANQPQHFGDGTRLSIL.

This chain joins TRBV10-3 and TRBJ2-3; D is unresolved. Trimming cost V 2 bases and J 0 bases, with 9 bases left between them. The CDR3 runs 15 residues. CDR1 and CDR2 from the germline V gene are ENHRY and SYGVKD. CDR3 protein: CAISEGAVSTDTQYF. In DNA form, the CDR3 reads TGTGCCATCAGTGAGGGTGCGGTTAGCACAGATACGCAGTATTTT.

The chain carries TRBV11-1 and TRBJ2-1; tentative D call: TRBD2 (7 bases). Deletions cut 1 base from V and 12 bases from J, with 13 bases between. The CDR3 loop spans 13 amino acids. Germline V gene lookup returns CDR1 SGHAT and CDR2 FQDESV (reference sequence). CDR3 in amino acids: CASSLGGGAVQFF. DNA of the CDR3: TGTGCCAGCAGCTTAGGAGGGGGGGCAGTGCAGTTCTTC.

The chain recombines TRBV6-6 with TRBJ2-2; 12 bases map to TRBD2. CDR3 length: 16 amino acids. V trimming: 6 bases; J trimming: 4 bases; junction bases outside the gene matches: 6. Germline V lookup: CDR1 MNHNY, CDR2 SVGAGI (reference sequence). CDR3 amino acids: CASRRASGGATGELFF. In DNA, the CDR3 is TGTGCCAGCAGACGCGCTAGCGGGGGGGCCACCGGGGAGCTGTTTTTT.

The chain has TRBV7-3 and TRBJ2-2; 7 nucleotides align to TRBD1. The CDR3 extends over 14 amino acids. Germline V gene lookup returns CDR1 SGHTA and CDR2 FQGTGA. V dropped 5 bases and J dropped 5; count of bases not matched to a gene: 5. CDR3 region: CASSTQTGTGELFF. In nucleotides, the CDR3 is TGTGCCAGCAGCACCCAGACAGGGACCGGGGAGCTGTTTTTT.

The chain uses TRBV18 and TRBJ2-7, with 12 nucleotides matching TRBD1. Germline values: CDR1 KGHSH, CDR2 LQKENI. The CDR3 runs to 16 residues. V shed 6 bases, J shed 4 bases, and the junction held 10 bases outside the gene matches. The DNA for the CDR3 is TGTGCCAGCTCGACTGGCGGGACAGGGGGCGCTTACGAGCAGTACTTC. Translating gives CASSTGGTGGAYEQYF.

The CDR3 is CASSVGASPRVVGTGELFF. DNA of the CDR3: TGTGCCAGCAGCGTAGGGGCTAGCCCCCGCGTCGTGGGAACCGGGGAGCTGTTTTTT. The rearrangement links TRBV9 to TRBJ2-2, with a possible D match to TRBD2 (5 bases). The ends were cut back, 0 bases at V and 5 bases at J, with 23 bases in the middle. In germline, CDR1 is SGDLS, CDR2 YYNGEE. The CDR3 spans 19 residues.

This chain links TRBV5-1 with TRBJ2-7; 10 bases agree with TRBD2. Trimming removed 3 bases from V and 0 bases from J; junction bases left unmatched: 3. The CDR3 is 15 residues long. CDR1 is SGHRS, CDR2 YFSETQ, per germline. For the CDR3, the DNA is TGCGCCAGCAGCTATAGCGGGGGGCTCTCCTACGAGCAGTACTTC. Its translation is CASSYSGGLSYEQYF.

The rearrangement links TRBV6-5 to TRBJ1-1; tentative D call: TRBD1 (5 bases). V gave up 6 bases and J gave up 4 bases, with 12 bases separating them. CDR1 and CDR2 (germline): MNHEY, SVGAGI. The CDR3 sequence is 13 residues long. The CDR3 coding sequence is TGTGCCAGCAGGCAGGGCTTAGGCACTGAAGCTTTCTTT. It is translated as CASRQGLGTEAFF.

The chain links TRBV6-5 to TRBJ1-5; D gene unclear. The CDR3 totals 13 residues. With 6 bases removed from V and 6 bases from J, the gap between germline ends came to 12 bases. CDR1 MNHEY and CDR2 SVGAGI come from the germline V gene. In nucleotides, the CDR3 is TGTGCCAGCAGGGCTCTCAGAGGTCAGCCCCAGCATTTT. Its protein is CASRALRGQPQHF.

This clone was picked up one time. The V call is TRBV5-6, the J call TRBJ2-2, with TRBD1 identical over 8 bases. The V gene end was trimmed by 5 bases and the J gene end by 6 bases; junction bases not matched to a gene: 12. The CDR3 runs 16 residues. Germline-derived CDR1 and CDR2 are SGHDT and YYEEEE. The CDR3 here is CASSYLTGGESGELFF. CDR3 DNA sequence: TGTGCCAGCAGTTACTTAACAGGGGGAGAATCCGGGGAGCTGTTTTTT.

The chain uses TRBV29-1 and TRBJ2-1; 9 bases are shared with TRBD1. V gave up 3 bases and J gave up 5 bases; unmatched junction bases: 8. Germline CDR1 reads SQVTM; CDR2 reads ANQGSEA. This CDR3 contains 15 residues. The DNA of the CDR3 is TGCAGCGTTGATAAGGGACAGGGAAGAGACAATGAGCAGTTCTTC. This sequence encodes CSVDKGQGRDNEQFF.

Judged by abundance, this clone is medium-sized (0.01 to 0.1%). For the CDR3, the DNA is TGCGCCAGCAGCTCAGGGACAGGGCCGATAACTGAAGCTTTCTTT. Translating gives CASSSGTGPITEAFF. J is TRBJ1-1 and V is TRBV5-1; 9 bases fit TRBD1. V lost 3 bases, J lost 5 bases, and 8 bases stayed unmatched. This CDR3 has 15 residues. Germline CDR1 SGHRS, CDR2 YFSETQ.